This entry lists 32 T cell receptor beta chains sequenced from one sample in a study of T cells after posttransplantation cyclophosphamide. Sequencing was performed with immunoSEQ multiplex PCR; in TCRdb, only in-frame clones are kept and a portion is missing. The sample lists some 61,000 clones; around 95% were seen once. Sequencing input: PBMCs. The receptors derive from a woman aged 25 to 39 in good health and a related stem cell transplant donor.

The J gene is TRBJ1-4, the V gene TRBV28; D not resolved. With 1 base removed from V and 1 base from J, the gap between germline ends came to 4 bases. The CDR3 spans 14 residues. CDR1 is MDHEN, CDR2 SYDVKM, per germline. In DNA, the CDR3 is TGTGCCAGCAGTTTATCTCGAACTAATGAAAAACTGTTTTTT. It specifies CASSLSRTNEKLFF.

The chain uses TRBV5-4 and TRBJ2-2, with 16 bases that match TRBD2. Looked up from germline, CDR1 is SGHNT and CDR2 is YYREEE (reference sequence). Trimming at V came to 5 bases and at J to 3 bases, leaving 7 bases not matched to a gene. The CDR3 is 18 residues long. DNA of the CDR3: TGTGCCAGCAGTTCCGGGACTAGCGGGGGGGATCACACCGGGGAGCTGTTTTTT. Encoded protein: CASSSGTSGGDHTGELFF.

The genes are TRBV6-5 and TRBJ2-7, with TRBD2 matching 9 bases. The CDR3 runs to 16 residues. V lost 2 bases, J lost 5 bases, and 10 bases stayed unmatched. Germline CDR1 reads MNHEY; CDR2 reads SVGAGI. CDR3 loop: CASSYMRAGGPDEQYF. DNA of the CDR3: TGTGCCAGCAGTTACATGAGGGCGGGGGGGCCGGACGAGCAGTACTTC.

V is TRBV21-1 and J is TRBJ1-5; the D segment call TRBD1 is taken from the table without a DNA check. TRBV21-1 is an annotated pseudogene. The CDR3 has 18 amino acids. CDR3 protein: CASSKICDRRLSNQPQHF. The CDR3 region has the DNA TGTGCCAGCAGCAAAATTTGTGACAGGCGGCTCAGCAATCAGCCCCAGCATTTT.

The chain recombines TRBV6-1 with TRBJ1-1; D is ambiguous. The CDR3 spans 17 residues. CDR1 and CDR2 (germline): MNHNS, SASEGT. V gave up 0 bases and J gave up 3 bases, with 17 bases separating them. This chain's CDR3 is CASSEARRFGWDTEAFF. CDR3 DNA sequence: TGTGCCAGCAGTGAAGCTCGGCGATTCGGTTGGGACACTGAAGCTTTCTTT.

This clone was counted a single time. Written as DNA, the CDR3 is TGTGCCAGCAGTGAATCTGGGACGGTAAATCAGCCCCAGCATTTT. Its protein product is CASSESGTVNQPQHF. The chain joins TRBV25-1 to TRBJ1-5; perhaps TRBD1 as D (5 bases). Trimming pared 1 base from V and 4 bases from J, leaving 11 bases between. Germline CDR1 is MGHDK and CDR2 is SYGVNS. The length of the CDR3 is 15 residues.

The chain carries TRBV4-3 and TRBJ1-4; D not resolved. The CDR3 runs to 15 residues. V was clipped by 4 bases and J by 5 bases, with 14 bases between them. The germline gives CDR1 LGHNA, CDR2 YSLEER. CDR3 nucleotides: TGCGCCAGCAGCCTGCAAGGGCTATCCAATGAAAAACTGTTTTTT. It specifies CASSLQGLSNEKLFF.

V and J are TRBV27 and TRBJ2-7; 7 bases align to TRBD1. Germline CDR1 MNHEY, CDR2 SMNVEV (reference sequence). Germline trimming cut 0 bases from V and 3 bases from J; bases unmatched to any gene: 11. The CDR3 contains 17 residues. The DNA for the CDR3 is TGTGCCAGCAGTTTATCCGCTGGACGAGGGGGCGGCTACGAGCAGTACTTC. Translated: CASSLSAGRGGGYEQYF.

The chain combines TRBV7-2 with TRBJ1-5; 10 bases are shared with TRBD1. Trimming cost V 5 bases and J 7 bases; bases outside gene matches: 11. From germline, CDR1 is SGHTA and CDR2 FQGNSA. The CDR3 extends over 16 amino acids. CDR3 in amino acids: CASSPPDRGRDQPQHF. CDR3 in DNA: TGTGCCAGCAGCCCCCCAGACAGGGGGCGTGACCAGCCCCAGCATTTT.

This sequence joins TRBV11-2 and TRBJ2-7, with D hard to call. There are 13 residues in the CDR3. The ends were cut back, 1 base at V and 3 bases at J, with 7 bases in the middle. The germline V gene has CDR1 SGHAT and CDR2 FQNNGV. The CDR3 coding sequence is TGTGCCAGCAGCTTAGGACTCATCTACGAGCAGTACTTC. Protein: CASSLGLIYEQYF.

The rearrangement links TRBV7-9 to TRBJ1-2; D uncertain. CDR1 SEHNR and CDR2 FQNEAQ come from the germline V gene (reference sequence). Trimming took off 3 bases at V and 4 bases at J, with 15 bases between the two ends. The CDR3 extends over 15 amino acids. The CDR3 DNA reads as TGTGCCAGCAGCTTCGCCTCCCCTAAGGCCTATGGCTACACCTTC. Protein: CASSFASPKAYGYTF.

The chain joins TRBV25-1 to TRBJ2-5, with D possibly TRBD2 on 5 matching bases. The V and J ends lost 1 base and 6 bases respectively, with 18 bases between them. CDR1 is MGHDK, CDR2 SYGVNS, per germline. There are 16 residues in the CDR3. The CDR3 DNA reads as TGTGCCAGCAGTGAATCAGGAACGGGGAAGGTAAAGACCCAGTACTTC. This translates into CASSESGTGKVKTQYF.

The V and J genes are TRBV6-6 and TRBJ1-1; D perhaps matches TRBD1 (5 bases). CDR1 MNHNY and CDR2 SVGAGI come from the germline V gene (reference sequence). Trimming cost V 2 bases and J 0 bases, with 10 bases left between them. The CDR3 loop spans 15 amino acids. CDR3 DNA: TGTGCCAGCAGTTACAGGGGAGCCATGAACACTGAAGCTTTCTTT. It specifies CASSYRGAMNTEAFF.

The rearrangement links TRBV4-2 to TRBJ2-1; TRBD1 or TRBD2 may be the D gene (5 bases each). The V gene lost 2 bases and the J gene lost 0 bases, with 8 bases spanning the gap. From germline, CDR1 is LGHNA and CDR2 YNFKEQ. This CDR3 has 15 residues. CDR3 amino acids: CASSQRGSSYNEQFF. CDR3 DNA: TGTGCCAGCAGCCAACGGGGCAGCTCCTACAATGAGCAGTTCTTC.

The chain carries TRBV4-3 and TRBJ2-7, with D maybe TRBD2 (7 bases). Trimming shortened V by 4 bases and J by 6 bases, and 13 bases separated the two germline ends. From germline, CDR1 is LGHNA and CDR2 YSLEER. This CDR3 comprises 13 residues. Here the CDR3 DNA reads TGCGCCAGCAGCCCAAGGGGGGGAAGCGAGCAGTACTTC. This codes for CASSPRGGSEQYF.

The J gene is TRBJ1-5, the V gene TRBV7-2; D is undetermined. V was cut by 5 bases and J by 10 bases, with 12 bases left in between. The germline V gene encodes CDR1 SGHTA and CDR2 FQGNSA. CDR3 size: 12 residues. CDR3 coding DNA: TGTGCCAGCAGCCCCCGGACCGGTCCCCAGCATTTT. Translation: CASSPRTGPQHF.

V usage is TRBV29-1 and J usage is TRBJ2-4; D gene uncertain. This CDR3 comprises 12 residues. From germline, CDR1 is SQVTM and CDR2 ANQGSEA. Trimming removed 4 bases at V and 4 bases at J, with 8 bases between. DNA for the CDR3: TGCAGCGTTGCCGTCAGGAAAAACATTCAGTACTTC. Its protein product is CSVAVRKNIQYF.

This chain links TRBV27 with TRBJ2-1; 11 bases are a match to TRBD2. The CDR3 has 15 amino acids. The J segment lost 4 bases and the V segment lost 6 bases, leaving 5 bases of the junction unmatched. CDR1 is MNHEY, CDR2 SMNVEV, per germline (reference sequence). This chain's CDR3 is CASRRLAGGYNEQFF. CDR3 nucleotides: TGTGCCAGCAGACGGCTAGCGGGGGGTTACAATGAGCAGTTCTTC.

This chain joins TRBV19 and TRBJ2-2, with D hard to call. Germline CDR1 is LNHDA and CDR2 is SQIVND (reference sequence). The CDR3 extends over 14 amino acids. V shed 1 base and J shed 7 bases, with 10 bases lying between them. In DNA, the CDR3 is TGTGCCAGTAGTATAGGCCAGATAGGCGGGGAGCTGTTTTTT. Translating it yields CASSIGQIGGELFF.

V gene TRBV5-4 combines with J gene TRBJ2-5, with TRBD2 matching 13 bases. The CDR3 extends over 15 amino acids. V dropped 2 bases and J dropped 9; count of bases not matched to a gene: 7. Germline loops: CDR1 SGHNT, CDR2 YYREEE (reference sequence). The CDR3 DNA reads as TGTGCCAGCAGCTTTAGCACTAGCGGGGGGGTTCCCCAGTACTTC. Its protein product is CASSFSTSGGVPQYF.

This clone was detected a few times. Written as DNA, the CDR3 is TGTGCCAGCAGCTTAGATTTGGGGGGCTACGAGCAGTACTTC. This sequence encodes CASSLDLGGYEQYF. The J gene is TRBJ2-7, the V gene TRBV11-2; possibly TRBD2 for D (6 bases). The germline V gene has CDR1 SGHAT and CDR2 FQNNGV. This CDR3 has 14 residues. Trimming removed 0 bases from V and 3 bases from J, with 9 bases in between. Based on the CDR3 plus reference TRBV11-2 and TRBJ2-7, the full variable domain is EAGVAQSPRYKIIEKRQSVAFWCNPISGHATLYWYQQILGQGPKLLIQFQNNGVVDDSQLPKDRFSAERLKGVDSTLKIQPAKLEDSAVYLCASSLDLGGYEQYFGPGTRLTVT.

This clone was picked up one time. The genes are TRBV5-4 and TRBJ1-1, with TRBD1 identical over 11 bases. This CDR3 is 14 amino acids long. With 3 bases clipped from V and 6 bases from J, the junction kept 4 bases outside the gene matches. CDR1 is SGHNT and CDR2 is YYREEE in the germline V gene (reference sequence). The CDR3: CASSSGQGAAEAFF. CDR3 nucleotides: TGTGCCAGCAGCTCCGGACAGGGGGCGGCTGAAGCTTTCTTT.

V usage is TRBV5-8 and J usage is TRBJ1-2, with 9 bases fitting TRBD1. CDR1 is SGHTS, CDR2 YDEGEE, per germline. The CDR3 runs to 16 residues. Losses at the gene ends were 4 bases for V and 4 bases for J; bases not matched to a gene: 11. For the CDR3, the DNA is TGTGCCAGCAGCCGTCCTACAGGGGGCAGGGTCTATGGCTACACCTTC. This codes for CASSRPTGGRVYGYTF.

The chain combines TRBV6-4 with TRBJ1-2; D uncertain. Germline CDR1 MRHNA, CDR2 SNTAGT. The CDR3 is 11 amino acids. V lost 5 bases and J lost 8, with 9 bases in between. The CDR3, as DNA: TGTGCCAGCAGTAATGCCGGGGGCTACACCTTC. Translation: CASSNAGGYTF.

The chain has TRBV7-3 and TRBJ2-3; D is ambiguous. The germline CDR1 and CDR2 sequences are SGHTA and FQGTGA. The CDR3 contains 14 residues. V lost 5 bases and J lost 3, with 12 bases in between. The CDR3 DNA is TGTGCCAGCAGCCCCCAAGGCGGAACAGATACGCAGTATTTT. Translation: CASSPQGGTDTQYF.

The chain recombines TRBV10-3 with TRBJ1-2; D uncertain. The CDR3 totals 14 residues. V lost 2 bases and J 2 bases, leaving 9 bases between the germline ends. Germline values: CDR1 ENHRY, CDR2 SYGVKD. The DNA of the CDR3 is TGTGCCATCAGTGAGAAGGGAGCCAACTATGGCTACACCTTC. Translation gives CAISEKGANYGYTF.

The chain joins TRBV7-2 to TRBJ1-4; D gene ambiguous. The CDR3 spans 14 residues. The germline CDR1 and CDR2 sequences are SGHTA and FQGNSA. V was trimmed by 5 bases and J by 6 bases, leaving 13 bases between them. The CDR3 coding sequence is TGTGCCAGCAGCCTAAGTCTACGTGATGAAAAACTGTTTTTT. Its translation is CASSLSLRDEKLFF.

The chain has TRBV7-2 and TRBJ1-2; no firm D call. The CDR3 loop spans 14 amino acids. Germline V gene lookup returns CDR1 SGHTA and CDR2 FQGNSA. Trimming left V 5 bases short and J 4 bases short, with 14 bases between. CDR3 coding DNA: TGTGCCAGCAGCCCCCTCCGGGGTGGCTATGGCTACACCTTC. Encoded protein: CASSPLRGGYGYTF.

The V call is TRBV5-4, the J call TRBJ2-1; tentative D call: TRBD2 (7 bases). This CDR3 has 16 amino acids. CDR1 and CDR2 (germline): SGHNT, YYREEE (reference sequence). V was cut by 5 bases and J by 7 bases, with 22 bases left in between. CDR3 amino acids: CASRGGGAQGGNEQFF. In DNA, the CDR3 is TGTGCCAGCAGGGGGGGAGGGGCTCAAGGGGGGAATGAGCAGTTCTTC.

CDR3 DNA: TGTGCCAGCAGCTTGTCACAGGGGGCCCTCTCTGGGGCCAACGTCCTGACTTTC. Its translation: CASSLSQGALSGANVLTF. This chain links TRBV5-4 with TRBJ2-6, with 9 positions matching TRBD1. Looked up from germline, CDR1 is SGHNT and CDR2 is YYREEE (reference sequence). The CDR3 loop spans 18 amino acids. The ends lost 1 base at V and 0 bases at J; junction bases unmatched: 5.

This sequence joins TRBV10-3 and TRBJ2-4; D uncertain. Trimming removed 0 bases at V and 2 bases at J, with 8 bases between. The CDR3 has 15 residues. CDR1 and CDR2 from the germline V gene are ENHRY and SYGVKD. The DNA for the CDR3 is TGTGCCATCAGTGAGTCCCCTACAACCAAAAACATTCAGTACTTC. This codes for CAISESPTTKNIQYF.

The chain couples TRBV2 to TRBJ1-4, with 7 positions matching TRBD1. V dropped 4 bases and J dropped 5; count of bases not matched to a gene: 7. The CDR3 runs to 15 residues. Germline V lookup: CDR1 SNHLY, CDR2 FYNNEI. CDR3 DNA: TGTGCCAGCAGTGGCTTGGGACAGTCAAATGAAAAACTGTTTTTT. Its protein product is CASSGLGQSNEKLFF.